This T cell receptor (beta chain) was sequenced in a study of blood T cell repertoires in COVID-19. About the study: T cells, B-cell-depleted T cells, or PBMCs provided the cDNA or gDNA that served as material.

In the authors' workflow: Estimation of nucleated cell counts relied on the amplification of reference gene primers. Measured with immunoSEQ multiplex PCR; TCRdb has only the in-frame clones, and not every one. For V, J and clone size, that table is used; D and trimming come from the DNA. The repertoire holds roughly 200,000 clones, with approximately 80% as singletons. Germline-derived CDR1 and CDR2 are SQVTM and ANQGSEA. This CDR3 has 12 residues. Deletions cut 6 bases from V and 1 base from J, with 9 bases between. The sequence derives from a woman aged 40-49 years with COVID-19, enrolled during active disease. Material for sequencing was peripheral blood. The rearrangement links TRBV29-1 to TRBJ1-1, with D unresolved. CDR3 coding DNA: TGCAGCGTAGGAGATACGAACACTGAAGCTTTCTTT. Translated: CSVGDTNTEAFF.